The rows below give T cell receptor beta chains drawn from one sample of a study of shared clonotypes between healthy human individuals. Produced via immunoSEQ multiplex PCR; TCRdb's table is partial and in-frame only. The table has roughly 2.2 million clones, 85% to 95% seen once. The sequenced material came from naive CD4+ T cells from PBMCs. Every receptor here comes from a man aged 18 to 29 in good health. Some clones in this sample may be carry-over from other donors' samples. The CDR3 runs from the conserved cysteine through the conserved F or W. Each record gives: clone size, V gene, J gene, D gene, CDR3 protein, CDR3 DNA. A D gene is named only where the DNA matches it firmly. A clone size is listed for some rows: how often the clone was seen (once, few, many), or a class if it is expanded.

NA	TRBV5-1	TRBJ2-2	NA	CASSLGAGVAGELFF	TGCGCCAGCAGCTTGGGGGCCGGGGTAGCCGGGGAGCTGTTTTTT
NA	TRBV7-9	TRBJ2-5	NA	CASSPRSRGKETQYF	TGTGCCAGCAGCCCTAGGTCGAGGGGGAAAGAGACCCAGTACTTC
NA	TRBV5-1	TRBJ2-2	TRBD2	CASSLTSGAGELFF	TGCGCCAGCAGCTTGACTAGCGGCGCCGGGGAGCTGTTTTTT
NA	TRBV7-6	TRBJ2-1	NA	CASSGWSVYEQFF	TGTGCCAGCAGCGGGTGGAGCGTTTATGAGCAGTTCTTC
NA	TRBV30	TRBJ2-1	TRBD2	CAWALLAGGTEQFF	TGTGCCTGGGCGTTACTAGCGGGAGGGACTGAGCAGTTCTTC
NA	TRBV10-3	TRBJ2-1	NA	CAISEGRTSSSYNEQFF	TGTGCCATCAGTGAAGGGAGGACCTCTAGCTCCTACAATGAGCAGTTCTTC
NA	TRBV11-2	TRBJ1-1	TRBD1	CASSYAPGQGKTEAFF	TGTGCCAGCAGCTACGCCCCGGGACAGGGAAAAACTGAAGCTTTCTTT
NA	TRBV14	TRBJ2-5	TRBD2	CASSPGTSGFGETQYF	TGTGCCAGCAGTCCCGGGACTAGCGGGTTTGGAGAGACCCAGTACTTC
NA	TRBV4-1	TRBJ2-7	TRBD2	CASSRTRTSSVDEQYF	TGCGCCAGCAGCCGGACCAGGACTAGCTCAGTCGACGAGCAGTACTTC
NA	TRBV5-1	TRBJ1-1	NA	CASATVGARGTEAFF	TGCGCCAGCGCCACTGTAGGGGCGCGGGGCACTGAAGCTTTCTTT
NA	TRBV7-8	TRBJ1-3	TRBD1	CASSLGRQGGNTIYF	TGTGCCAGCAGCTTGGGACGACAGGGGGGAAACACCATATATTTT
NA	TRBV7-9	TRBJ1-2	NA	CASSLAEGPLYGYTF	TGTGCCAGCAGCTTAGCCGAGGGGCCGCTGTATGGCTACACCTTC
NA	TRBV11-3	TRBJ2-1	NA	CASSRLPQGFNEQFF	TGTGCCAGCAGCCGTCTCCCCCAAGGTTTCAATGAGCAGTTCTTC
NA	TRBV19	TRBJ2-5	TRBD2	CASGSGSGETQYF	TGTGCCAGTGGTAGCGGGAGTGGCGAGACCCAGTACTTC
once	TRBV28	TRBJ2-7	TRBD2	CASSLGLAGGEQYF	TGTGCCAGCAGTTTGGGACTAGCGGGAGGTGAGCAGTACTTC
NA	TRBV5-1	TRBJ2-7	NA	CASSLGGAYTPEQYF	TGCGCCAGCAGCTTGGGTGGCGCCTACACTCCTGAGCAGTACTTC
NA	TRBV13	TRBJ2-7	NA	CASSLNSLPSSYEQYF	TGTGCCAGCAGCTTAAATAGTCTCCCGAGCTCCTACGAGCAGTACTTC
NA	TRBV6-5	TRBJ1-2	TRBD1	CASSPLQGALYGYTF	TGTGCCAGCAGCCCTTTACAGGGGGCTCTCTATGGCTACACCTTC
NA	TRBV11-3	TRBJ2-2	TRBD2	CASSPSGSNTGELFF	TGTGCCAGCAGCCCTAGCGGGAGTAACACCGGGGAGCTGTTTTTT
NA	TRBV7-2	TRBJ2-5	NA	CASSLTAGAVFVGETQYF	TGTGCCAGCAGCTTAACTGCGGGGGCGGTGTTCGTCGGAGAGACCCAGTACTTC
NA	TRBV19	TRBJ1-5	NA	CASSIVTGGFQPQHF	TGTGCCAGTAGTATAGTGACGGGTGGTTTTCAGCCCCAGCATTTT
NA	TRBV30	TRBJ2-1	NA	CALQRWNEQFF	TGTGCGCTACAGCGCTGGAATGAGCAGTTCTTC
NA	TRBV9	TRBJ2-7	NA	CASSVGGTAGNEQYF	TGTGCCAGCAGCGTAGGGGGGACCGCAGGCAACGAGCAGTACTTC
NA	TRBV28	TRBJ1-5	TRBD1	CASSPGGDDMPQHF	TGTGCCAGCAGCCCAGGGGGAGACGATATGCCCCAGCATTTT
NA	TRBV28	TRBJ2-1	NA	CASSSQGPISYNEQFF	TGTGCCAGCAGTTCCCAGGGGCCAATATCCTACAATGAGCAGTTCTTC
NA	TRBV5-1	TRBJ1-2	NA	CARRGQGLAYGYTF	TGCGCCCGACGAGGTCAGGGTCTTGCCTATGGCTACACCTTC
NA	TRBV7-3	TRBJ2-5	NA	CASSFVGSAQTQYF	TGTGCCAGCAGCTTTGTCGGGAGTGCGCAGACCCAGTACTTC
once	TRBV11-2	TRBJ2-1	NA	CASSLTVSYNEQFF	TGTGCCAGCAGCTTGACGGTTTCCTACAATGAGCAGTTCTTC
NA	TRBV19	TRBJ2-7	NA	CASSTTGSYEQYF	TGTGCCAGTAGTACGACAGGTTCCTACGAGCAGTACTTC
NA	TRBV28	TRBJ2-3	NA	CASSIEGDTQYF	TGTGCCAGCAGTATTGAGGGAGATACGCAGTATTTT
NA	TRBV2	TRBJ2-1	NA	CASSEALPSGNEQFF	TGTGCCAGCAGTGAAGCCCTCCCGAGCGGCAATGAGCAGTTCTTC
NA	TRBV9	TRBJ2-1	TRBD2	CASSVQGLAGEAYNEQFF	TGTGCCAGCAGCGTCCAGGGACTAGCGGGAGAAGCCTACAATGAGCAGTTCTTC
NA	TRBV19	TRBJ2-1	NA	CASSMGVGSARIYNEQFF	TGTGCCAGTAGTATGGGGGTTGGGAGCGCGAGGATTTACAATGAGCAGTTCTTC
NA	TRBV7-6	TRBJ2-5	TRBD1	CASSFETGIGETQYF	TGTGCCAGCAGCTTTGAGACAGGGATCGGAGAGACCCAGTACTTC
NA	TRBV5-1	TRBJ2-5	TRBD1	CASSLNRGQDPSGETQYF	TGCGCCAGCAGCTTGAACAGGGGGCAAGACCCGTCCGGGGAGACCCAGTACTTC
NA	TRBV6-6	TRBJ1-2	NA	CASSYGADYGYTF	TGTGCCAGCAGTTACGGGGCAGACTATGGCTACACCTTC
NA	TRBV7-9	TRBJ2-7	NA	CASSLGEARAYEQYF	TGTGCCAGCAGCTTAGGAGAGGCCAGAGCCTACGAGCAGTACTTC
NA	TRBV25-1	TRBJ1-5	TRBD1	CASSEGTGPYSNQPQHF	TGTGCCAGCAGTGAAGGGACAGGGCCGTATAGCAATCAGCCCCAGCATTTT
few	TRBV18	TRBJ1-1	NA	CASSPETRNTEAFF	TGTGCCAGCTCACCCGAGACAAGGAACACTGAAGCTTTCTTT
once	TRBV18	TRBJ2-7	NA	CASSPRDAASNEQYF	TGTGCCAGCTCACCCCGGGACGCCGCTAGTAACGAGCAGTACTTC
NA	TRBV9	TRBJ2-7	TRBD2	CASSRTSDPYEQYF	TGTGCCAGCAGCCGGACTAGCGACCCCTACGAGCAGTACTTC
NA	TRBV4-1	TRBJ1-1	TRBD1	CASSHLLGQAEAFF	TGCGCCAGCAGCCACCTCCTCGGACAGGCTGAAGCTTTCTTT
NA	TRBV5-1	TRBJ2-5	NA	CASSLEGSSIETQYF	TGCGCCAGCAGCTTGGAAGGTAGTAGCATCGAGACCCAGTACTTC
NA	TRBV5-1	TRBJ2-5	TRBD1	CASSLGPGTGLITQYF	TGCGCCAGCAGCTTGGGGCCAGGGACAGGCTTGATAACCCAGTACTTC
NA	TRBV7-9	TRBJ2-3	NA	CASSQVTDTQYF	TGTGCCAGCAGCCAGGTAACAGATACGCAGTATTTT
NA	TRBV28	TRBJ2-3	TRBD2	CAENKAGGTTQYF	TGTGCCGAGAATAAAGCGGGAGGAACAACGCAGTATTTT
NA	TRBV28	TRBJ1-2	NA	CASSFPTRGYGYTF	TGTGCCAGCAGTTTTCCAACCAGAGGCTATGGCTACACCTTC
NA	TRBV5-4	TRBJ2-2	NA	CASSLAEGNTGELFF	TGTGCCAGCAGCTTGGCCGAGGGAAACACCGGGGAGCTGTTTTTT
NA	TRBV9	TRBJ1-2	NA	CASSVGLSHGYTF	TGTGCCAGCAGCGTAGGTTTAAGCCATGGCTACACCTTC
NA	TRBV7-6	TRBJ2-3	TRBD2	CASSLDGRAALGTDTQYF	TGTGCCAGCAGCTTAGACGGGAGGGCCGCGTTGGGCACAGATACGCAGTATTTT
NA	TRBV7-9	TRBJ2-1	NA	CASSPRGYRRGEEQFF	TGTGCCAGCAGCCCGAGGGGCTATAGAAGGGGGGAGGAGCAGTTCTTC
NA	TRBV5-1	TRBJ2-7	TRBD1	CASSPRTGPSYEQYF	TGCGCCAGCAGCCCCCGGACAGGGCCCTCCTACGAGCAGTACTTC
NA	TRBV10-3	TRBJ2-1	TRBD2	CAISESLAGYNEQFF	TGTGCCATCAGTGAGTCGCTAGCGGGTTACAATGAGCAGTTCTTC